Shown below are 18 T cell receptor beta chains from a single sample sequenced in a study of blood T cell repertoires in COVID-19. Repertoires were generated with immunoSEQ multiplex PCR, while TCRdb's copy carries only in-frame clones and drops some. The table shows under 400,000 clones, with nearly 90% occurring only once. Sequenced: peripheral blood. The receptors shown here come from a man younger than 35 with active or convalescent COVID-19.

The chain combines TRBV19 with TRBJ2-1, with D perhaps TRBD2 (7 bases). The V gene's germline CDR1 is LNHDA and CDR2 SQIVND (reference sequence). The V end was cut by 6 bases, the J end by 7 bases, with 22 bases between. The CDR3 runs 16 residues. The CDR3 loop is CASSPPQGTILNEQFF. DNA for the CDR3: TGTGCCAGTAGCCCCCCCCAGGGGACTATCCTAAATGAGCAGTTCTTC.

The chain combines TRBV15 with TRBJ2-2, with 9 positions matching TRBD2. Losses at the gene ends were 2 bases for V and 0 bases for J; bases not matched to a gene: 4. The CDR3 spans 17 residues. Germline-derived CDR1 and CDR2 are LNHNV and YYDKDF (reference sequence). CDR3 residues: CATSRSLAGTNTGELFF. In nucleotides, the CDR3 is TGTGCCACCAGCAGAAGCCTAGCGGGGACGAACACCGGGGAGCTGTTTTTT.

The chain recombines TRBV5-5 with TRBJ1-2; TRBD1 might be the D (5 bases). The length of the CDR3 is 15 residues. V was cut by 5 bases and J by 1 base, with 15 bases left in between. Germline CDR1 and CDR2: SGHKS and YYEKEE (reference sequence). The CDR3 region is CASSSGHVFNYGYTF. The CDR3 bases are TGTGCCAGCAGTTCAGGACACGTATTTAACTATGGCTACACCTTC.

V is TRBV6-5 and J is TRBJ1-6; 10 bases match TRBD1. J gave up 10 bases and V 6 bases, and 6 bases lay outside the gene matches. Germline CDR1 and CDR2: MNHEY and SVGAGI. CDR3 size: 14 residues. CDR3 region: CASRVDRGRSPLHF. The CDR3 nucleotides are TGTGCCAGCAGGGTAGACAGGGGGCGATCACCCCTCCACTTT.

This chain links TRBV6-5 with TRBJ1-5; perhaps TRBD1 as D (6 bases). The CDR3 spans 15 residues. V lost 7 bases, J lost 1 base, and 14 bases lay in between. Germline V gene data show CDR1 as MNHEY and CDR2 as SVGAGI. DNA for the CDR3: TGTGCCAGCATCTCAGGGGCTCTAAGCAATCAGCCCCAGCATTTT. Residues: CASISGALSNQPQHF.

This clone was recorded only once. V usage is TRBV4-3 and J usage is TRBJ2-3; tentative D call: TRBD1 (6 bases). Trimming cost V 4 bases and J 0 bases, with 17 bases left between them. CDR1 and CDR2 (germline): LGHNA, YSLEER. The CDR3 extends over 17 amino acids. The CDR3 nucleotides are TGCGCCAGCAGCCGAGATCGGACAGCTCCTAGCACAGATACGCAGTATTTT. Its protein product is CASSRDRTAPSTDTQYF.

This sequence joins TRBV10-3 and TRBJ1-5; TRBD1 is a possible D gene (6 bases). The V end was cut by 11 bases, the J end by 4 bases, with 15 bases between. This CDR3 has 13 residues. CDR1 and CDR2 from the germline V gene are ENHRY and SYGVKD. CDR3 protein: CAAEGDRNQPQHF. In DNA, the CDR3 is TGTGCCGCCGAGGGGGACCGGAATCAGCCCCAGCATTTT.

The chain couples TRBV25-1 to TRBJ2-2, with 9 nucleotides matching TRBD2. V lost 4 bases to trimming and J lost 0 bases; unmatched junction nucleotides: 6. Germline CDR1 is MGHDK and CDR2 is SYGVNS. The CDR3 is 17 residues long. The CDR3 loop is CASSATSGRPNTGELFF. CDR3 in DNA: TGTGCCAGCAGTGCTACCAGCGGGAGGCCGAACACCGGGGAGCTGTTTTTT.

The rearrangement links TRBV5-5 to TRBJ2-5; a possible D gene is TRBD2 (5 bases). CDR3 size: 15 residues. Germline lookup yields CDR1 SGHKS and CDR2 YYEKEE (reference sequence). The germline V and J ends were trimmed by 0 bases and 4 bases, with 13 bases remaining between them. The CDR3 here is CASSLGAAGLETQYF. In DNA, the CDR3 is TGTGCCAGCAGCTTGGGGGCCGCGGGTTTAGAGACCCAGTACTTC.

The V and J genes are TRBV6-5 and TRBJ2-7; 7 nucleotides agree with TRBD1. CDR3 length: 15 residues. Trimming cost V 2 bases and J 5 bases; bases outside gene matches: 9. CDR1 MNHEY and CDR2 SVGAGI come from the germline V gene. CDR3 nucleotide sequence: TGTGCCAGCAGTTACCGTCGGCGAGGGGGCAACGAGCAGTACTTC. Protein product: CASSYRRRGGNEQYF.

The chain links TRBV15 to TRBJ1-2; maybe TRBD1 (5 bases). Trimming left V 0 bases short and J 7 bases short, with 9 bases between. Germline-derived CDR1 and CDR2 are LNHNV and YYDKDF (reference sequence). This CDR3 region has 13 residues. The CDR3 sequence is CATSRDRVRGYTF. CDR3 DNA sequence: TGTGCCACCAGCAGAGACAGGGTCCGTGGCTACACCTTC.

This clone has more than one count but fewer than ten. The rearrangement uses TRBV9 and TRBJ2-1; a weak D match, TRBD2 (5 bases). The germline CDR1 and CDR2 sequences are SGDLS and YYNGEE. The V and J ends lost 4 bases and 0 bases respectively, with 14 bases between them. The CDR3 spans 16 residues. CDR3 DNA sequence: TGTGCCAGCAGCAGCCGATCGGGAAGCTCCTACAATGAGCAGTTCTTC. It yields the protein CASSSRSGSSYNEQFF.

The chain joins TRBV6-2 or TRBV6-3 to TRBJ2-7; 10 positions match TRBD1. The CDR3 length is 16 residues. Germline-derived CDR1 and CDR2 are MNHEY and SVGEGT. The ends lost 2 bases at V and 4 bases at J; junction bases unmatched: 8. The CDR3, as DNA: TGTGCCAGCAGTTACCGTCAGACAGGGGGCCAATACGAGCAGTACTTC. It encodes CASSYRQTGGQYEQYF.

This clone has just a few counts. The chain carries TRBV27 and TRBJ2-4; TRBD1 aligns across 8 bases. Losses at the gene ends were 6 bases for V and 9 bases for J; bases not matched to a gene: 10. Per germline, CDR1 MNHEY and CDR2 SMNVEV (reference sequence). The CDR3 has 14 residues. The CDR3 DNA is TGTGCCAGCAGCGCTGGGACAGGTGGGAGCATTCAGTACTTC. It specifies CASSAGTGGSIQYF.

This clone was seen a handful of times. The chain uses TRBV7-2 and TRBJ1-4; 7 bases fit TRBD1. This CDR3 contains 15 residues. From germline, CDR1 is SGHTA and CDR2 FQGNSA. V was clipped by 5 bases and J by 5 bases; unmatched bases: 8. In DNA, the CDR3 is TGTGCCAGCAGCCAAACAGGGGCGGAGAATGAAAAACTGTTTTTT. Its protein product is CASSQTGAENEKLFF.

The rearrangement joins TRBV7-9 to TRBJ1-1; a possible D gene is TRBD1 (5 bases). CDR1 and CDR2 from the germline V gene are SEHNR and FQNEAQ (reference sequence). The CDR3 spans 15 residues. Trimming removed 1 base from V and 0 bases from J, with 9 bases in between. Here the CDR3 reads CASSLEGFMNTEAFF. The DNA for the CDR3 is TGTGCCAGCAGCTTAGAGGGGTTCATGAACACTGAAGCTTTCTTT.

The J gene is TRBJ2-2, the V gene TRBV7-8; 10 bases map to TRBD2. Germline values: CDR1 SGHVS, CDR2 FQNEAQ. Germline trimming cut 5 bases from V and 1 base from J; bases unmatched to any gene: 4. The CDR3 has 16 amino acids. The CDR3 DNA reads as TGTGCCAGCAGCGGGGGACTAGCGATGAACACCGGGGAGCTGTTTTTT. The encoded protein is CASSGGLAMNTGELFF.

This clone was found once. This chain connects TRBV2 to TRBJ1-2; 8 bases match TRBD1. Germline assignment: CDR1 SNHLY and CDR2 FYNNEI. Unmatched junction bases numbered 14, after V lost 6 bases and J lost 8 bases. The CDR3 runs to 15 residues. The CDR3 DNA is TGTGCCAGCAGGTCACCTGGGCAGGGGGCGAGCGGCTACACCTTC. This sequence encodes CASRSPGQGASGYTF.